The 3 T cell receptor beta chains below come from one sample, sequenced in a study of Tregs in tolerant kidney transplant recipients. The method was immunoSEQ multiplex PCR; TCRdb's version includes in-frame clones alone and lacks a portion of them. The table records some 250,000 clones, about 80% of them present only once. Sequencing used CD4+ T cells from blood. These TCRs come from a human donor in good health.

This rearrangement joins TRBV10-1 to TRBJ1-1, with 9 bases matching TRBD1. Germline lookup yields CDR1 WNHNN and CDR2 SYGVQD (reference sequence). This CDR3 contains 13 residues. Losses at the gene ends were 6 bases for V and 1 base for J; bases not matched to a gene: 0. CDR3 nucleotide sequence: TGCGCCAGCAGGGACAGGGGGAACACTGAAGCTTTCTTT. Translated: CASRDRGNTEAFF.

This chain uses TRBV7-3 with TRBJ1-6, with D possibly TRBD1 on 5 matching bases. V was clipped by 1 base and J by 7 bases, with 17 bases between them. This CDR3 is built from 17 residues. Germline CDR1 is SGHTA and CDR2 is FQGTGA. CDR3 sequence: CASSLIAAGTGNSPLHF. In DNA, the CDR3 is TGTGCCAGCAGCTTAATTGCTGCTGGGACGGGGAATTCACCCCTCCACTTT.

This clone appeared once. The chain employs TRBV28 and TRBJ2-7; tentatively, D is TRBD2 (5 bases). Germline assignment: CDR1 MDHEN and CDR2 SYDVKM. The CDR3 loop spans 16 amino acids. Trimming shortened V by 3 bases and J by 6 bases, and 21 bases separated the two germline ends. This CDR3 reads CASSFLSSDLALEQYF. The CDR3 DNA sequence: TGTGCCAGCAGTTTTCTTAGTTCGGACCTAGCCCTCGAGCAGTACTTC.